The rows below give T cell receptor beta chains drawn from one sample of a study of T cells after yellow fever vaccination. Using its own MiXCR run on the 5' RACE reads, TCRdb lists one record per CDR3 protein. The table shows some 200,000 distinct CDR3 sequences, with less than 3.5% occurring only once. The starting material was CD4+ T cells sorted from PBMCs, obtained 10 days after the yellow fever booster vaccination. These receptors were obtained from a man aged 18 to 30 who received the YFV17D yellow fever vaccine. CDR3s include the opening cysteine and the closing phenylalanine or tryptophan. The D gene is left open where the match is weak. Size is stated for part of the rows, as once, few or many counts, or as a class when the clone is expanded.

D gene | J gene | clone size | V gene | CDR3 DNA | CDR3 protein
. | TRBJ1-1 | many | TRBV7-2 | TGTGCCAGCAGCGTTGGAATTGACAGAAACACTGAAGCTTTCTTT | CASSVGIDRNTEAFF
. | TRBJ1-5 | . | TRBV4-2 | TGTGCCAGCAGCCAAGTTCAGATCGACAATCAGCCCCAGCATTTT | CASSQVQIDNQPQHF
TRBD2 | TRBJ2-5 | few | TRBV5-1 | TGCGCCAGCAGCTTGGCCTGGGGGGGGCAAGAGACCCAGTACTTC | CASSLAWGGQETQYF
TRBD2 | TRBJ2-3 | . | TRBV4-3 | TGCGCCAGCAGCCAACGGACTAGCGGGGGGGAAAGCACAGATACGCAGTATTTT | CASSQRTSGGESTDTQYF
. | TRBJ1-2 | . | TRBV29-1 | TGCAGCGTTTCACCGGGAAACAACTATGGCTACACCTTC | CSVSPGNNYGYTF
TRBD1 | TRBJ2-5 | many | TRBV20-1 | TGCAGTGCTACTACTCTACAGGGGGTACGCGAGACCCAGTACTTC | CSATTLQGVRETQYF
. | TRBJ1-6 | many | TRBV18 | TGTGCCAGCTCGCCGACGGCTCGCGATTCACCCCTCCACTTT | CASSPTARDSPLHF
. | TRBJ2-1 | many | TRBV7-9 | TGTGCCAGCAGCCCTGGAAGGTTAGGGGTGCTGGTCAATGAGCAGTTCTTC | CASSPGRLGVLVNEQFF
. | TRBJ1-2 | . | TRBV7-6 | TGTGCCAGCAGCTTAGCGCCGGCCGAGGGTGGCTACACCTTC | CASSLAPAEGGYTF
TRBD1 | TRBJ1-1 | many | TRBV5-1 | TGCGCCAGCAGCCCCCCCGGACAGGGTCCCACTGAAGCTTTCTTT | CASSPPGQGPTEAFF
TRBD2 | TRBJ2-3 | few | TRBV11-2 | TGTGCCAGCAGCTTAGGTCTAGCGGGGGACTACACAGATACGCAGTATTTT | CASSLGLAGDYTDTQYF
TRBD2 | TRBJ2-1 | few | TRBV20-1 | TGCAGTGCTAGGGGCAGTGCGGGGGGGATCTACAATGAGCAGTTCTTC | CSARGSAGGIYNEQFF
. | TRBJ2-1 | . | TRBV30 | TGTGCCTGGAGTTATGGTAGCTCCTACAATGAGCAGTTCTTC | CAWSYGSSYNEQFF
. | TRBJ2-2 | many | TRBV7-6 | TGTGCCAGCAGCTTACTGCAAGGGGGCACCGGGGAGCTGTTTTTT | CASSLLQGGTGELFF
. | TRBJ1-1 | many | TRBV7-9 | TGTGCCAGCAGCTTAATGGACAGCAACACTGAAGCTTTCTTT | CASSLMDSNTEAFF
TRBD2 | TRBJ2-1 | many | TRBV9 | TGTGCCAGCAGTGTTCTAGCGGGGGCCTACAATGAGCAGTTCTTC | CASSVLAGAYNEQFF
. | TRBJ2-1 | many | TRBV25-1 | TGTGCCAGCAGTGATGCGCGGAGGCCACGGAATGAGCAGTTCTTC | CASSDARRPRNEQFF
TRBD1 | TRBJ1-5 | . | TRBV28 | TGTGCCAGCAGGGGGACAGGGGAGCAGCCCCAGCATTTT | CASRGTGEQPQHF
TRBD1 | TRBJ1-6 | few | TRBV7-2 | TGTGCCAGCAGCTTAGCCGGGACAGGGGAATCACCCCTCCACTTT | CASSLAGTGESPLHF
. | TRBJ1-1 | . | TRBV21-1 | TGTGCCAGCAGGTGGGGGACAGAGGAGAGGACTGAAGCTTTCTTT | CASRWGTEERTEAFF
TRBD1 | TRBJ2-3 | many | TRBV5-1 | TGCGCCAGCAGCTTGGCCCTTGCTCCCGACAGGGGAAAATTCACAGATACGCAGTATTTT | CASSLALAPDRGKFTDTQYF
. | TRBJ2-3 | . | TRBV15 | TGTGCCACCAGCAGAAAAACAGCGATCACAGATACGCAGTATTTT | CATSRKTAITDTQYF
. | TRBJ2-3 | many | TRBV6-2/TRBV6-3 | TGTGCCAGCAGCCCCAGGGTTAGCGCAGATACGCAGTATTTT | CASSPRVSADTQYF
TRBD1 | TRBJ1-5 | few | TRBV6-1 | TGTGCCAGCAGTGAAGAGGGGGCTGGTCAGCCCCAGCATTTT | CASSEEGAGQPQHF
. | TRBJ2-2 | . | TRBV7-7 | TGTGCTAGCACCGAAGGGGGGGGGAACACCGGGGAGCTGTTTTTT | CASTEGGGNTGELFF
. | TRBJ1-4 | many | TRBV4-1 | TGCGCCAGCAGCCTGTGGGGGCGGTGGAATGAAAAACTGTTTTTT | CASSLWGRWNEKLFF
. | TRBJ2-2 | many | TRBV15 | TGTGCCACCAGGGGTTCGGTCGGGGAGCTGTTTTTT | CATRGSVGELFF
. | TRBJ1-2 | . | TRBV29-1 | TGCAGCGTCGGAGGTGGGGAAGGCTATGGCTACACCTTC | CSVGGGEGYGYTF
TRBD1 | TRBJ1-5 | many | TRBV12-3/TRBV12-4 | TGTGCCAGCTCACCGTCGGGACAGGGTGATCAGCCCCAGCATTTT | CASSPSGQGDQPQHF
TRBD1 | TRBJ2-3 | many | TRBV7-9 | TGTGCCAGCAGGCCCGACAGGGGATTGGCAGATACGCAGTATTTT | CASRPDRGLADTQYF
. | TRBJ1-2 | many | TRBV7-9 | TGTGCCAGCAGCTTAGTCAGAAATGGCTACACCTTC | CASSLVRNGYTF
TRBD2 | TRBJ2-3 | many | TRBV7-9 | TGTGCCAGCAGCTTCATGAGGCAGCGGGGGGGCCTCCCGCAGTATTTT | CASSFMRQRGGLPQYF
TRBD1 | TRBJ2-3 | many | TRBV7-2 | TGTGCCAGCAGCTTCGGGACAGGTGGCACGCAGTATTTT | CASSFGTGGTQYF
. | TRBJ1-2 | few | TRBV6-1 | TGTGCCAGCAGTGAAGCGCTGGGGGATGGCTACACCTTC | CASSEALGDGYTF
. | TRBJ2-1 | many | TRBV12-3/TRBV12-4 | TGTGCCAGCGGGGGTTACAATGAGCAGTTCTTC | CASGGYNEQFF
. | TRBJ2-3 | many | TRBV4-1 | TGCGCCAGCAGCGATCGGACTAGCACAGATACGCAGTATTTT | CASSDRTSTDTQYF
. | TRBJ1-5 | . | TRBV6-5 | TGTGCCAGCAGTTACGCCCAGATCAATCAGCCCCAGCATTTT | CASSYAQINQPQHF
TRBD1 | TRBJ2-7 | many | TRBV4-1 | TGCGCCAGCAGCCACCTCGGGACAGGGGTCTCCTACGAGCAGTACTTC | CASSHLGTGVSYEQYF
. | TRBJ2-3 | few | TRBV12-3/TRBV12-4 | TGTGCCAGCAGTTCACCCGGGACCCAATCGGATACGCAGTATTTT | CASSSPGTQSDTQYF
TRBD2 | TRBJ2-1 | many | TRBV5-1 | TGCGCCAGCAGCTTGGTAGCGGGGGTCCCTACAAGCTCCTACAATGAGCAGTTCTTC | CASSLVAGVPTSSYNEQFF
. | TRBJ2-3 | many | TRBV5-1 | TGCGCCAGCAGGGCCTCCACAGATACGCAGTATTTT | CASRASTDTQYF
. | TRBJ1-2 | many | TRBV3-1 | TGTGCCAGCAGCTTCAGGACAGTGCAGAATGGCTACACCTTC | CASSFRTVQNGYTF
. | TRBJ1-1 | few | TRBV9 | TGTGCCAGCAGCTCCCTCGCGACTGAAGCTTTCTTT | CASSSLATEAFF
TRBD1 | TRBJ1-4 | many | TRBV4-1 | TGCGCCAGCAGCCGAAGAGTCACAGGGGGTGGTAATGAAAAACTGTTTTTT | CASSRRVTGGGNEKLFF
TRBD1 | TRBJ1-2 | many | TRBV7-2 | TGTGCCAGCATCCTGAGCTGGACAGGGAGCAACTATGGCTACACCTTC | CASILSWTGSNYGYTF
. | TRBJ2-6 | . | TRBV4-2 | TGTGCCAGCACCCCGGGGTATTCGGGGGCCAACGTCCTGACTTTC | CASTPGYSGANVLTF
TRBD2 | TRBJ2-3 | many | TRBV7-2 | TGTGCCAGCAGCTTAGCGATAGCGGGCGGCCGGGGTACGCAGTATTTT | CASSLAIAGGRGTQYF
TRBD2 | TRBJ2-1 | many | TRBV7-2 | TGTGCCAGCAGGGATGCCGCGACTAGCACATCGATCTTC | CASRDAATSTSIF
TRBD1 | TRBJ2-5 | many | TRBV12-3/TRBV12-4 | TGTGCCAGCAGTTTGGACAGGGGCGTAGAAGAGACCCAGTACTTC | CASSLDRGVEETQYF
. | TRBJ2-3 | few | TRBV27 | TGTGCCAGCAGTTTCAAAGTCGTAGCTACGCAGTATTTT | CASSFKVVATQYF
. | TRBJ1-6 | . | TRBV12-3/TRBV12-4 | TGTGCCAGCAGCCCAAGGGGAGATCAGTCACCCCTCCACTTT | CASSPRGDQSPLHF
. | TRBJ2-5 | . | TRBV28 | TGTGCCAGCAGTCTTTGGGGACAATCAACCCGAGGGTGGGAGACCCAGTACTTC | CASSLWGQSTRGWETQYF
TRBD2 | TRBJ2-2 | . | TRBV7-2 | TGTGCCAGCAGCTTAATGCTAGCGGGGGCGACGAACACCGGGGAGCTGTTTTTT | CASSLMLAGATNTGELFF
TRBD1 | TRBJ1-6 | many | TRBV7-3 | TGTGCCAGCAGCCCAGGGGGCTCCTATAATTCACCCCTCCACTTT | CASSPGGSYNSPLHF
. | TRBJ2-3 | few | TRBV7-3 | TGTGCCAGCAGCTTAAACTCCATGCCCGGCGCAGATACGCAGTATTTT | CASSLNSMPGADTQYF
TRBD2 | TRBJ2-5 | few | TRBV4-2 | TGTGCCAGCAGCCCTCGGACTAGCGGACAAGAGACCCAGTACTTC | CASSPRTSGQETQYF